This T cell receptor beta chain was retrieved from a study of Graves' ophthalmopathy and Graves' hyperthyroidism (dated by TCRdb to the late 2010s). About the study as a whole: Peripheral blood samples were taken at the time of initial diagnosis, before any treatment was given. T-cell repertoires of thyroid tissue and blood were compared in more than five hyperthyroidism patients. Once sampling was done, hyperthyroidism patients were given methimazole at a starting dose of 30 mg daily, while ophthalmopathy patients were given high-dose intravenous methylprednisolone. The 85 to 100 discovery patients were divided at random into training and test sets in a 7:3 ratio. For independent validation, a separate cohort was made up of approximately 19 hyperthyroidism patients plus 17 patients who later progressed from hyperthyroidism to ophthalmopathy. To explore V-J signatures that distinguish ophthalmopathy from hyperthyroidism, a discovery set of around 100 patients was enrolled, made up of some 41 with ophthalmopathy and fewer than 60 with stable hyperthyroidism. The study used signatures of the TCR beta repertoire to tell Graves' ophthalmopathy apart from Graves' hyperthyroidism and to predict which patients would progress to ophthalmopathy. In total, approximately 130 blood samples were TCR-sequenced: 43 ophthalmopathy, approximately 75 hyperthyroidism and some 17 hyperthyroidism-to-ophthalmopathy patients.

The ophthalmopathy patients had moderately to severely active disease, with a Clinical Activity Score of 3 or higher, a NOSPECS grade of 4 or higher, and a disease duration of less than 3 months. Patients were excluded if they had other autoimmune diseases, uncontrolled infections, pregnancy or lactation. Diagnosis relied on clinical symptoms, serum thyroxine, TRAb, thyroid ultrasound and orbital computed tomography. Using Ficoll-Paque density gradient centrifugation, PBMCs were isolated from 9 to 10 ml of fresh peripheral blood. Total RNA was extracted with Trizol reagent and quality-checked on an Agilent 2100 Bioanalyzer. For repertoire sequencing, TCR beta CDR3 regions were amplified from RNA transcripts. The first round was an RT-PCR using HTBI primers with the Qiagen OneStep RT-PCR kit, and this first round was followed by a second-round multiplex PCR, then size selection and purification. Sequencing of the libraries was carried out on an Illumina HiSeq2000 in paired-end mode with 100 bp reads. The source study handled its data this way. SOAPnuke was used to process the reads, throwing out any read that had adapters, had uncalled bases, had a mean Phred below 15, or lacked an exact constant-primer or identifier match. COPE v1.2.5 was used to merge high-quality paired reads. Each unique nucleotide sequence was treated as a clonotype, and MiTCR v1.1 was used to align the clonotypes to the IMGT TRB V, D and J references. Only V-J combinations with frequency above 0.0001 were analysed, covering around 99% of repertoires. For each V-J combination, a TCR clonal expansion and chaos score was defined as the ratio of F50 clonal expansion to chaos observed in the TCRdist matrix. Welch's t-statistics and random forest were used to narrow the features down to about twelve V-J combinations, which were then fed into a naive Bayes classifier. The similarity between thyroid and blood repertoires was quantified using the Morisita-Horn index. The public sequencing data were trimmed at Q25 with fastp and processed into clonotypes with MiXCR by TCRdb, which kept only in-frame beta chains. Here each entry gathers all rows of one CDR3 protein and keeps the most common genes and DNA. V and J calls and clone size were set by TCRdb, not the authors. For this sample the table gives about 170,000 distinct CDR3 sequences, of which more than 30% were detected only once. The leading ten clones occupy approximately 6.3% of the sample.

What the study reported, not specific to this receptor: In validation, the model predicted ophthalmopathy progression with over 60% sensitivity and around 72% specificity; fewer than 15 predicted patients were CT-confirmed with GO in a median of around 6.5 months. Most of the expanded thyroid clonotypes with a frequency above 0.001 were also detected in blood, and it was suggested that the thyroid immune response may be reflected by blood repertoires. In cross-validation, the 13-signature model distinguished ophthalmopathy from stable hyperthyroidism with approximately 88% sensitivity and about 84% specificity, and in the test set the corresponding values were roughly 80% and 75%. No statistical method was used to set the sample size in advance, and the investigators knew which group each participant was assigned to.

The CDR3 starts with the cysteine, ends with the phenylalanine, and has 13 residues. Only CDR3 DNA is held: 39 bases, read in frame from base 1. The germline V gene gives CDR1 as MNHEY and CDR2 as SVGEGT. V loses 4 bases of germline sequence and J loses 10 bases, and the interval between the two ends is 16 bases. This clonotype was observed once. No antigen is known for it. The input lacks base qualities; no much larger clone sits a single base away. Single-read evidence is weak. The TCR was taken from a woman aged 40 to 49 with Graves' ophthalmopathy. Donor details come from another sample of the same person, matched by shared clones. The source material was peripheral blood. The chain is encoded by TRBV6-2 or TRBV6-3 joined to TRBJ1-1; the D gene is unclear. The nucleotide sequence is given as TGTGCCAGCAGTTTAGGAGGGCGTATGGCAGCTTTCTTT. The translation is CASSLGGRMAAFF.